A selection of T cell receptor beta chains follows, all from one sample in a study of T cells in Graves' hyperthyroidism and ophthalmopathy. TCRdb redid the calling of the multiplex PCR reads with MiXCR, one entry per CDR3 protein. This table has fewer than 800,000 distinct CDR3 sequences, roughly 17% appearing once. Sequencing was performed on blood. The receptor source for this set is a man aged 18 to 29 with Graves' hyperthyroidism. The CDR3 runs from the conserved cysteine through the conserved F or W. The D gene is left open where the match is weak. Expanded clones are given a class, and other clones once, few, many or no size at all.

clone_size	d_call	v_call	j_call	cdr3_aa	cdr3_nt
few	TRBD1	TRBV6-2/TRBV6-3	TRBJ2-7	CASSFPGQGSSTYEQYF	TGTGCCAGCAGCTTCCCGGGACAGGGGTCCTCCACCTACGAGCAGTACTTC
.	TRBD2	TRBV20-1	TRBJ2-1	CSARRPGGPYNEQFF	TGCAGTGCTCGACGACCGGGAGGGCCCTACAATGAGCAGTTCTTC
many	TRBD1	TRBV6-2/TRBV6-3	TRBJ2-3	CASSSPGQGAATSGSRQHTDTQYF	TGTGCCAGCAGTTCCCCGGGACAGGGGGCGGCGACTAGCGGATCGCGACAACACACAGATACGCAGTATTTT
.	.	TRBV5-1	TRBJ2-5	CASSLSAARETQYF	TGCGCCAGCAGCTTGAGCGCGGCCAGAGAGACCCAGTACTTC
few	TRBD2	TRBV20-1	TRBJ2-3	CSARDQLAAPEDTQYF	TGCAGTGCTAGAGATCAACTAGCGGCCCCCGAAGATACGCAGTATTTT
many	.	TRBV6-6	TRBJ2-2	CASSYSFQTGELFF	TGTGCCAGCAGTTACTCGTTTCAGACCGGGGAGCTGTTTTTT
few	.	TRBV4-2	TRBJ2-1	CASSPSRGPNEQFF	TGTGCCAGCAGCCCAAGCCGGGGGCCCAATGAGCAGTTCTTC
.	.	TRBV7-3	TRBJ1-1	CASARGTSTEAFF	TGTGCCAGCGCTCGGGGTACAAGTACTGAAGCTTTCTTT
many	TRBD2	TRBV6-1	TRBJ2-7	CASSAFSGYSEQYF	TGTGCCAGCAGTGCCTTTAGCGGGTACTCCGAGCAGTACTTC
many	TRBD1	TRBV20-1	TRBJ2-7	CSAWTGTGVSYEQYF	TGCAGTGCTTGGACCGGGACAGGGGTCTCCTACGAGCAGTACTTC
.	.	TRBV5-4	TRBJ1-2	CASSLDRDHGYTF	TGTGCCAGCAGCTTGGACAGGGACCATGGCTACACCTTC
many	TRBD2	TRBV28	TRBJ2-7	CASSPAGGGYEQYF	TGTGCCAGCAGCCCGGCGGGGGGAGGGTACGAGCAGTACTTC
few	.	TRBV28	TRBJ1-4	CASRGTTNEKLFF	TGTGCCAGCAGGGGGACAACTAATGAAAAACTGTTTTTT
.	TRBD2	TRBV20-1	TRBJ2-2	CSASAGVAGVTGELFF	TGCAGTGCTAGCGCGGGGGTAGCGGGAGTCACCGGGGAGCTGTTTTTT
.	TRBD2	TRBV9	TRBJ2-1	CASSSRLAGSNEQFF	TGTGCCAGCAGCTCCCGACTAGCGGGTTCCAATGAGCAGTTCTTC
.	.	TRBV9	TRBJ2-2	CASSPLISGELFF	TGTGCCAGCAGCCCCCTGATATCTGGGGAGCTGTTTTTT
few	TRBD1	TRBV30	TRBJ2-2	CAWKGIGQGLTGELFF	TGTGCCTGGAAAGGTATAGGACAGGGGCTGACCGGGGAGCTGTTTTTT
.	.	TRBV12-3/TRBV12-4	TRBJ2-1	CASSLVGGRHNEQFF	TGTGCCAGCAGTTTAGTCGGGGGGCGGCACAATGAGCAGTTCTTC
many	.	TRBV7-3	TRBJ2-3	CASSLGPGSPDTQYF	TGTGCCAGCAGCCTTGGTCCTGGTAGTCCAGATACGCAGTATTTT
.	TRBD2	TRBV28	TRBJ2-7	CASSPQWGTSGIYSYEQYF	TGTGCCAGCAGTCCTCAGTGGGGGACTAGCGGGATTTACTCCTACGAGCAGTACTTC
few	.	TRBV14	TRBJ1-4	CASSQDVPLPSGEKLFF	TGTGCCAGCAGCCAAGATGTCCCTCTCCCTTCTGGTGAAAAACTGTTTTTT
few	.	TRBV2	TRBJ2-3	CASSGWTDSTDTQYF	TGTGCCAGCAGTGGATGGACAGACAGCACAGATACGCAGTATTTT
many	TRBD2	TRBV5-1	TRBJ2-2	CASSLTSGTGELFF	TGTGCCAGCAGCTTAACTAGCGGGACGGGGGAGCTGTTTTTT
many	.	TRBV4-1	TRBJ2-7	CASSQETATSYEQYF	TGCGCCAGCAGCCAAGAAACAGCCACGTCCTACGAGCAGTACTTC
few	TRBD1	TRBV19	TRBJ2-3	CASSIYGTDTDTQYF	TGTGCCAGTAGTATCTACGGGACAGACACAGATACGCAGTATTTT
many	.	TRBV15	TRBJ1-5	CATSTDLWGQPQHF	TGTGCCACCAGCACGGACCTCTGGGGGCAGCCCCAGCATTTT
few	.	TRBV20-1	TRBJ1-6	CSARDGREGDRSPLHF	TGCAGTGCTAGAGATGGGCGGGAGGGGGATCGGTCACCCCTCCACTTT
.	.	TRBV28	TRBJ1-1	CASSFLGGDTEAFF	TGTGCCAGCAGTTTTCTAGGGGGGGACACTGAAGCTTTCTTT
few	.	TRBV11-2	TRBJ2-7	CASGPDSTSYEQYF	TGTGCCAGCGGCCCCGACAGTACGAGCTACGAGCAGTACTTC
many	TRBD2	TRBV7-9	TRBJ2-5	CASSLLAGNQETQYF	TGTGCCAGCAGCTTGTTAGCGGGAAACCAAGAGACCCAGTACTTC
many	TRBD2	TRBV7-9	TRBJ2-5	CASSQPGLAGQETQYF	TGTGCCAGCAGCCAACCGGGACTAGCGGGTCAAGAGACCCAGTACTTC
many	.	TRBV7-9	TRBJ2-7	CASSPGSGEQYF	TGTGCCAGCAGCCCAGGATCGGGGGAGCAGTACTTC
.	TRBD2	TRBV28	TRBJ2-1	CASSGAGVSYNEQFF	TGTGCCAGCAGTGGAGCGGGGGTCTCCTACAATGAGCAGTTCTTC
many	.	TRBV7-9	TRBJ2-1	CASSPNEQFF	TGTGCCAGCAGCCCAAATGAGCAGTTCTTC
many	.	TRBV7-9	TRBJ2-1	CASSFSRSLMNEQFF	TGTGCCAGCAGCTTTTCCAGGAGTCTCATGAATGAGCAGTTCTTC
.	.	TRBV20-1	TRBJ2-5	CSARDSRRGTRGETQYF	TGCAGTGCTAGAGATAGTCGGAGGGGAACTCGGGGAGAGACCCAGTACTTC
.	TRBD2	TRBV12-3/TRBV12-4	TRBJ2-4	CASSPTSGPRDIQYF	TGTGCCAGCAGTCCGACTAGCGGGCCCCGGGACATTCAGTACTTC
many	.	TRBV20-1	TRBJ2-1	CSARVSGGSSYNEQFF	TGCAGTGCTAGAGTTTCCGGAGGGAGCTCCTACAATGAGCAGTTCTTC
many	TRBD1	TRBV11-2	TRBJ2-7	CASRNGQDFYEQYF	TGTGCCAGCAGAAACGGACAGGACTTCTACGAGCAGTACTTC
many	TRBD2	TRBV29-1	TRBJ2-7	CSATGTSRSQYF	TGCAGCGCTACCGGGACTAGCCGATCGCAGTACTTC
few	.	TRBV28	TRBJ1-1	CASRVAGMTEAFF	TGTGCCAGCCGGGTGGCAGGGATGACTGAAGCTTTCTTT
.	.	TRBV2	TRBJ2-6	CASSGDPGHNPSGANVLTF	TGTGCCAGCAGTGGAGATCCGGGACATAACCCCTCTGGGGCCAACGTCCTGACTTTC
many	.	TRBV11-1	TRBJ1-1	CASSLLGHQNTEAFF	TGTGCCAGCAGCTTATTGGGACACCAGAACACTGAAGCTTTCTTT
few	.	TRBV20-1	TRBJ1-2	CSATSGNNYGYTF	TGCAGTGCTACGTCTGGGAATAACTATGGCTACACCTTC
.	.	TRBV7-9	TRBJ2-2	CASSFSPSTGELFF	TGTGCCAGCAGCTTCAGCCCCTCCACCGGGGAGCTGTTTTTT
.	.	TRBV2	TRBJ2-4	CASQGTGNKNIQYF	TGTGCCAGCCAGGGTACGGGGAACAAAAACATTCAGTACTTC
few	.	TRBV20-1	TRBJ2-5	CSARFWGGETQYF	TGCAGTGCTAGGTTTTGGGGAGGAGAGACCCAGTACTTC
many	.	TRBV27	TRBJ2-3	CASSYDPHTQYF	TGTGCCAGCAGTTACGACCCGCATACGCAGTATTTT
few	TRBD1	TRBV7-2	TRBJ1-4	CASRSGQAEKLFF	TGTGCCAGCCGCTCGGGACAGGCCGAAAAACTGTTTTTT
few	.	TRBV6-1	TRBJ1-6	CASSKGVSPLHF	TGTGCCAGCAGTAAAGGGGTTTCACCCCTCCACTTT
.	.	TRBV11-2	TRBJ2-2	CANSLGVTGELFF	TGTGCCAACAGCTTGGGGGTAACCGGGGAGCTGTTTTTT
many	.	TRBV12-3/TRBV12-4	TRBJ1-1	CASSLGVQAFF	TGTGCCAGCAGTTTGGGGGTACAGGCTTTCTTT